This TCR beta chain was recorded in a study of blood T cell repertoires in COVID-19. Looking at the study overall: Samples representing acute and convalescent COVID-19 were sourced from the United States, Italy and Spain. PBMCs, B-cell-depleted T cells, or T cells provided the cDNA or gDNA that made up the material.

Under the authors' procedure: The authors estimated nucleated cell counts from reference gene primer amplification. The repertoire was sequenced with immunoSEQ multiplex PCR; TCRdb's copy has only in-frame clones and lacks some. The D gene and trimming were derived from the DNA, and the V and J assignments and clone size from that table. Of approximately 100,000 clones listed, 60% to 85% are singletons. Enrolment of Seattle patients took place during active infection, and they were followed longitudinally. This CDR3 spans 14 amino acids. Germline CDR1 reads KGHSH; CDR2 reads LQKENI. Trimming removed 0 bases at V and 2 bases at J, with 8 bases between.

The chain has TRBV18 and TRBJ2-7; D is unclear. This receptor was identified in a man aged 80 or over with COVID-19, enrolled during active disease. Sequenced sample: peripheral blood. CDR3 DNA: TGTGCCAGCTCACCACCGCCCGGTACCTACGAGCAGTACTTC. Protein: CASSPPPGTYEQYF. Using reference TRBV18 and TRBJ2-7 for the parts outside the CDR3, the full variable domain is NAGVMQNPRHLVRRRGQEARLRCSPMKGHSHVYWYRQLPEEGLKFMVYLQKENIIDESGMPKERFSAEFPKEGPSILRIQQVVRGDSAAYFCASSPPPGTYEQYFGPGTRLTVT.